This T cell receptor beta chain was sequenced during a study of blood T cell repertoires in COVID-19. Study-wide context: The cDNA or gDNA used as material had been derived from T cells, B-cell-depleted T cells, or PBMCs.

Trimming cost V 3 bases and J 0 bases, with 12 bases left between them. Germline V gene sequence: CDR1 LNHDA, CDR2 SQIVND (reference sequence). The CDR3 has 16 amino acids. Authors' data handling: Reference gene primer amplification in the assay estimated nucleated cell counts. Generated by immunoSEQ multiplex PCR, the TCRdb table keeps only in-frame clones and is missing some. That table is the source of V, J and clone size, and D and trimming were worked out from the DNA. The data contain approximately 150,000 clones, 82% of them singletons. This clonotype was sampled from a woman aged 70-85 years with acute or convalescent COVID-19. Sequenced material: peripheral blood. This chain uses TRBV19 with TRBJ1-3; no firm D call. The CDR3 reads CASSMRPRGSGNTIYF. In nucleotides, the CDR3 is TGTGCCAGTAGTATGCGTCCCCGCGGCTCTGGAAACACCATATATTTT.